Listed below are T cell receptor beta chains from one sample, sequenced in a study of cytomegalovirus exposure and HLA in healthy donors. Only in-frame clones appear in the TCRdb table, and some are missing; sequencing was by immunoSEQ multiplex PCR. The sample records about 160,000 clones, roughly 80% being singletons. The material sequenced was PBMCs. The origin of the receptors is a male donor in good health and CMV-seronegative. The CDR3 runs from the conserved cysteine through the conserved F or W. D genes are given only for firm matches. Rows give clone size only sometimes, using once, few, many, or a class for an expanded clone.

v_call,j_call,clone_size,d_call,cdr3_nt,cdr3_aa
TRBV27,TRBJ2-7,NA,TRBD2,TGTGCCAGCAGTTACGGGACTAGCGGCTACGAGCAGTACTTC,CASSYGTSGYEQYF
TRBV6-1,TRBJ2-7,NA,TRBD1,TGTGCCAGCAGCGGGACAGGGGGAGGCTACGAGCAGTACTTC,CASSGTGGGYEQYF
TRBV6-6,TRBJ2-5,NA,TRBD1,TGTGCCAGCAGAACCCGGGACAGCCAAGAGACCCAGTACTTC,CASRTRDSQETQYF
TRBV19,TRBJ1-2,NA,TRBD1,TGTGCCAGTAGTATTTCTACAGGGGGGGGTCGTGGCTACACCTTC,CASSISTGGGRGYTF
TRBV11-2,TRBJ2-7,once,NA,TGTGCCAGCAGCCCCCGGGGCTACGAGCAGTACTTC,CASSPRGYEQYF
TRBV18,TRBJ2-3,NA,TRBD2,TGTGCCAGCTCACCACCGTCGACTAGCGGGGGAGGGGCGCAGTATTTT,CASSPPSTSGGGAQYF
TRBV7-3,TRBJ2-5,NA,NA,TGTGCCAGCAGCTTAACCTCGACAGGTTCCCAAGAGACCCAGTACTTC,CASSLTSTGSQETQYF
TRBV6-5,TRBJ1-6,NA,TRBD1,TGTGCCAGCAGTACGAGACAGGGTTCGTCACCCCTCCACTTT,CASSTRQGSSPLHF
TRBV19,TRBJ1-1,NA,TRBD1,TGTGCCAGTAGTATCGCGACAGGGCTAACTGAAGCTTTCTTT,CASSIATGLTEAFF
TRBV15,TRBJ2-1,NA,TRBD2,TGTGCCACCAGCAGAGATGCGGCAGGGATAGGACTAGCGGGGGGTAGGGAGCAGTTCTTC,CATSRDAAGIGLAGGREQFF
TRBV7-2,TRBJ2-5,NA,TRBD2,TGTGCCAGCAGCCCTCGACTAGCGGGAAGGGTTCAAGAGACCCAGTACTTC,CASSPRLAGRVQETQYF
TRBV5-8,TRBJ1-2,NA,NA,TGTGCCAGCAGCACGTGGACAATCGACGAAGGCTACACCTTC,CASSTWTIDEGYTF
TRBV6-5,TRBJ1-4,few,NA,TGTGCCAGCAGTTACTCCCAAGCCCGGGTGTCGGAAAAACTGTTTTTT,CASSYSQARVSEKLFF
TRBV19,TRBJ1-5,NA,TRBD1,TGTGCCAGTAGTATGATCGCAGGGGGTGGGAGTCAGCCCCAGCATTTT,CASSMIAGGGSQPQHF
TRBV7-2,TRBJ2-7,NA,TRBD2,TGTGCCAGCAGCTACGCACCACCCGGGACTAGCGGCTCCTACGAGCAGTACTTC,CASSYAPPGTSGSYEQYF
TRBV5-1,TRBJ2-3,NA,TRBD1,TGCGCCAGCAGCGCCGGACAGGACACAGATACGCAGTATTTT,CASSAGQDTDTQYF
TRBV7-9,TRBJ1-6,few,NA,TGTTCCAGCACCACCAGCTCCTATAATTCACCCCTCCACTTT,CSSTTSSYNSPLHF
TRBV28,TRBJ2-1,few,NA,TGTGCCAGCAGTAAGGCCGGACTCTCCTACAATGAGCAGTTCTTC,CASSKAGLSYNEQFF
TRBV13,TRBJ2-1,once,TRBD2,TGTGCCAGCAGCTTCGAGCGGGGGAGGAACAATGAGCAGTTCTTC,CASSFERGRNNEQFF
TRBV7-3,TRBJ2-2,NA,NA,TGTGCCAGCAGCGTAGCGGAGGGCGGGGAGCTGTTTTTT,CASSVAEGGELFF
TRBV6-5,TRBJ2-3,NA,NA,TGTGCCAGCAGTCCTCGACAGGAGGATACGCAGTATTTT,CASSPRQEDTQYF
TRBV28,TRBJ2-3,few,TRBD2,TGTGCCAGCAGTCCTCTAGCGGGGGAGGGGCAGTATTTT,CASSPLAGEGQYF
TRBV20-1,TRBJ2-5,NA,TRBD1,TGCAGTGCTAACAGGGGAGAGACCCAGTACTTC,CSANRGETQYF
TRBV11-2,TRBJ1-2,NA,TRBD1,TGTGCCAGCAGCTCTCCCCCGGGACAGGGGGCCGGTGGCTACACCTTC,CASSSPPGQGAGGYTF
TRBV21-1,TRBJ2-1,few,NA,TGTGCCAGCAGCGCAACCGGGACTAACGAGCAGTTCTTC,CASSATGTNEQFF
TRBV4-1,TRBJ1-1,NA,TRBD1,TGCGCCAGCAGCCGAGGACAGGGGCCGAACACTGAAGCTTTCTTT,CASSRGQGPNTEAFF
TRBV6-6,TRBJ2-7,NA,TRBD1,TGTGCCAGCAGACTGGGACAGGGTAGCGACGAGCAGTACTTC,CASRLGQGSDEQYF
TRBV28,TRBJ1-2,NA,NA,TGTGCCAGCAGTGCCGCTGGACAAGGTGGCTACACCTTC,CASSAAGQGGYTF
TRBV7-8,TRBJ1-5,once,TRBD1,TGTGCCAGCAGCCAAGGGGACAGCCATCAGCCCCAGCATTTT,CASSQGDSHQPQHF
TRBV11-3,TRBJ2-2,NA,NA,TGTGCCAGCAGCTTCGACTCACACACCGGGGAGCTGTTTTTT,CASSFDSHTGELFF
TRBV7-9,TRBJ2-2,once,TRBD1,TGTGCCAGCAGCGTTCCAGGGGGCCCCGGGGAGCTGTTTTTT,CASSVPGGPGELFF
TRBV14,TRBJ2-7,NA,TRBD1,TGTGCCAGCAGCCGTCACCCGGGACAGGGGGCGGGGTACGAGCAGTACTTC,CASSRHPGQGAGYEQYF
TRBV15,TRBJ1-1,NA,TRBD1,TGTGCCACCAGCAGAGCCCGGGACAGGGAAGCTTTCTTT,CATSRARDREAFF
TRBV15,TRBJ1-1,once,NA,TGTGCCACCAGCAGAGAGAGGTTTGGGACTGAAGCTTTCTTT,CATSRERFGTEAFF
TRBV2,TRBJ1-2,NA,NA,TGTGCCAGCAGTGTGACGGCGGGCGGCTACACCTTC,CASSVTAGGYTF
TRBV19,TRBJ2-5,few,NA,TGTGCCAGTAGTATAGGACTAGAAGAGACCCAGTACTTC,CASSIGLEETQYF
TRBV27,TRBJ2-4,NA,NA,TGTGCCAGCAGTTTTCGGGCTACAGGGTTAGCCAAAAACATTCAGTACTTC,CASSFRATGLAKNIQYF
TRBV2,TRBJ1-1,NA,NA,TGTGCCAGCAGGCTAGGACTAACTGAAGCTTTCTTT,CASRLGLTEAFF
TRBV6-1,TRBJ1-1,NA,NA,TGTGCCAGCAGGAGGGGAGGGGGGACGAACACTGAAGCTTTCTTT,CASRRGGGTNTEAFF
TRBV7-2,TRBJ1-2,NA,NA,TGTGCCAGCAGCTTACACGAGGTTCGGAGCTACACCTTC,CASSLHEVRSYTF
TRBV2,TRBJ1-2,few,NA,TGTGCCAGCAGCGGTGGCAGGGCTAACTATGGCTACACCTTC,CASSGGRANYGYTF
TRBV5-1,TRBJ1-4,NA,TRBD1,TGCGCCAGCAGCTTGGGGGACAGGGGTAGGGGCCCGAAACTGTTTTTT,CASSLGDRGRGPKLFF
TRBV4-2,TRBJ1-3,few,TRBD1,TGTGCCAGCAGCCAAGATAGGGGGACAGGGGGTGGAAACACCATATATTTT,CASSQDRGTGGGNTIYF
TRBV4-1,TRBJ2-3,NA,NA,TGCGCCAGCAGCCAAGAGGCATTCACAGATACGCAGTATTTT,CASSQEAFTDTQYF
TRBV7-9,TRBJ2-5,NA,NA,TGTGCCAGCGGGGGGGCCGAGACCCAGTACTTC,CASGGAETQYF
TRBV5-1,TRBJ2-3,NA,TRBD2,TGCGCCAGCAGGGGGAACCTGCTTAGCGGGAGGAAGGGAGATACGCAGTATTTT,CASRGNLLSGRKGDTQYF
TRBV5-8,TRBJ2-3,NA,NA,TGTGCCAGCAGCCCGGGGATGGGCGTTACTAGCACAGATACGCAGTATTTT,CASSPGMGVTSTDTQYF
TRBV6-5,TRBJ1-4,NA,NA,TGTGCCAGCAGGCCGGAGGGAGGGAGTGAAAAACTGTTTTTT,CASRPEGGSEKLFF
TRBV27,TRBJ2-1,once,NA,TGTGCCAGCAGTTTATCGATAGCGCCGAGCTCCTACAATGAGCAGTTCTTC,CASSLSIAPSSYNEQFF
TRBV7-3,TRBJ2-1,NA,NA,TGTGCCAGCAGCCGGGTCGGAGGGTGGTTCAATGAGCAGTTCTTC,CASSRVGGWFNEQFF
TRBV4-1,TRBJ2-1,NA,TRBD2,TGCGCCAGCAGCCAGGACCCTAGCGGGGGCCTCAATGAGCAGTTCTTC,CASSQDPSGGLNEQFF
TRBV7-3,TRBJ2-7,NA,TRBD2,TGTGCCAGCAGCTTCTACGCACTAGCGAGCTCCTACGAGCAGTACTTC,CASSFYALASSYEQYF
TRBV2,TRBJ1-4,NA,NA,TGTGCCAGCAGCCAGATGGGGGCGAATGAAAAACTGTTTTTT,CASSQMGANEKLFF
TRBV7-8,TRBJ2-1,NA,NA,TGTGCCAGCAGCTTACGGAGGACCCTCGACACCCCCTACAATGAGCAGTTCTTC,CASSLRRTLDTPYNEQFF
TRBV6-1,TRBJ1-5,NA,NA,TGTGCCAGCAGTACCAGGGCGGGCAATCAGCCCCAGCATTTT,CASSTRAGNQPQHF
TRBV5-1,TRBJ2-3,NA,TRBD2,TGCGCCAGCAGCTTGTTTTCGTCTAGCGGGAGCACAGATACGCAGTATTTT,CASSLFSSSGSTDTQYF
TRBV29-1,TRBJ1-2,NA,TRBD1,TGCAGCGTGGGTGAGACAGGGGCCTATGGCTACACCTTC,CSVGETGAYGYTF